A selection of T cell receptor beta chains follows, all from one sample in a study of human T cells and chemical hapten exposure. TCRdb re-called the RACE reads through MiXCR, storing one row per CDR3 protein. The data show around 160,000 distinct CDR3 sequences, roughly 15% seen once. Specimen: whole blood, collected in connection with sensitization to the hapten diphenylcyclopropenone (DPC). Receptor source: a woman aged 30 to 39 with alopecia areata. Some clones in this sample may be carry-over from other donors' samples. Each CDR3 is given with its conserved first and last residue. Fields, in order: V gene, J gene, D gene, clone size, CDR3 protein, CDR3 DNA. A D gene is named only where the DNA matches it firmly. Clone size appears in some rows only: once, few, many, or a class for an expanded clone.

>TRBV5-5|TRBJ1-1|NA|NA
CASSFSTAFTEAFF
TGTGCCAGCAGCTTTAGTACTGCGTTCACTGAAGCTTTCTTT
>TRBV7-2|TRBJ2-3|TRBD2|few
CASSLAVAGAGDTQYF
TGTGCCAGCAGCTTAGCGGTAGCGGGGGCGGGAGATACGCAGTATTTT
>TRBV12-3/TRBV12-4|TRBJ1-5|TRBD1|few
CASSSGTGDNQPQHF
TGTGCCAGCAGTTCGGGGACAGGGGACAATCAGCCCCAGCATTTT
>TRBV14|TRBJ1-2|TRBD1|NA
CASSQGDRVHTF
TGTGCCAGCAGCCAAGGGGACAGGGTGCACACCTTC
>TRBV5-1|TRBJ1-1|NA|NA
CASREGSEAFF
TGCGCCAGCAGGGAAGGGTCTGAAGCTTTCTTT
>TRBV19|TRBJ2-1|TRBD2|few
CASSPPPRTSGRLFNEQFF
TGTGCCAGTAGTCCCCCCCCGAGGACTAGCGGGAGGTTGTTCAATGAGCAGTTCTTC
>TRBV12-3/TRBV12-4|TRBJ1-1|NA|NA
CASSPSGAEAFF
TGTGCCAGCAGTCCCTCAGGGGCTGAAGCTTTCTTT
>TRBV4-2|TRBJ1-2|NA|many
CASSQVQGGNYGYTF
TGTGCCAGCAGCCAAGTGCAGGGAGGGAACTATGGCTACACCTTC
>TRBV5-1|TRBJ2-2|NA|many
CASSLKGFANTGELFF
TGCGCCAGCAGCCTAAAGGGGTTCGCGAACACCGGGGAGCTGTTTTTT
>TRBV7-8|TRBJ1-2|NA|many
CASSLVVEANYGYTF
TGTGCCAGCAGCTTAGTGGTGGAAGCTAACTATGGCTACACCTTC
>TRBV5-8|TRBJ2-7|NA|NA
CASSTVTEQYF
TGTGCCAGCAGCACCGTGACCGAGCAGTACTTC
>TRBV7-8|TRBJ1-6|NA|many
CASSAGTTGSPLHF
TGTGCCAGCAGCGCCGGGACTACGGGTTCACCCCTCCACTTT
>TRBV6-5|TRBJ1-2|NA|NA
CASSYSGSLTYGYTF
TGTGCCAGCAGTTACTCGGGCAGCCTTACCTATGGCTACACCTTC
>TRBV30|TRBJ1-6|NA|NA
CAWSVLDNSPLHF
TGTGCCTGGAGTGTACTCGACAATTCACCCCTCCACTTT
>TRBV29-1|TRBJ2-5|NA|NA
CSVGSRGWETQYF
TGCAGCGTTGGGAGCAGGGGATGGGAGACCCAGTACTTC
>TRBV7-9|TRBJ1-4|TRBD1|NA
CASGTGGYEKLFF
TGTGCCAGCGGGACAGGGGGGTATGAAAAACTGTTTTTT
>TRBV7-6|TRBJ2-2|TRBD2|few
CASSQTTGLSSGGGELFF
TGTGCCAGCAGCCAAACGACGGGATTGAGTAGCGGGGGCGGGGAGCTGTTTTTT
>TRBV10-3|TRBJ2-7|NA|many
CAISVGPEQYF
TGTGCCATCAGTGTAGGGCCCGAGCAGTACTTC
>TRBV25-1|TRBJ2-1|TRBD2|few
CASSEGTSGRAPPSYNEQFF
TGTGCCAGCAGTGAAGGGACTAGCGGGAGGGCGCCCCCGTCCTACAATGAGCAGTTCTTC
>TRBV4-2|TRBJ2-3|NA|few
CASSQVTASTDTQYF
TGTGCCAGCAGCCAAGTGACAGCTAGCACAGATACGCAGTATTTT
>TRBV6-1|TRBJ1-4|NA|many
CASITIGGQEKLFF
TGTGCCAGCATCACAATCGGGGGGCAAGAAAAACTGTTTTTT
>TRBV7-2|TRBJ1-4|TRBD1|NA
CASSKRQGSDEKLFF
TGTGCCAGCAGCAAACGACAGGGTTCGGATGAAAAACTGTTTTTT
>TRBV28|TRBJ1-1|TRBD1|many
CASSGDSEAFF
TGTGCCAGCAGTGGGGACAGTGAAGCTTTCTTT
>TRBV3-1|TRBJ2-1|TRBD2|NA
CASSPRPGLVVSF
TGTGCCAGCAGCCCGAGACCGGGACTAGTTGTCAGTTTC
>TRBV6-6|TRBJ2-3|NA|NA
CASSTHGGTDTQYF
TGTGCCAGCAGCACCCACGGGGGCACAGATACGCAGTATTTT
>TRBV28|TRBJ2-4|NA|few
CASSSVQGAKNIQYF
TGTGCCAGCAGTTCGGTCCAGGGGGCCAAAAACATTCAGTACTTC
>TRBV29-1|TRBJ1-2|NA|few
CSVDYRTDYGYTF
TGCAGCGTTGATTACAGGACGGACTATGGCTACACCTTC
>TRBV12-3/TRBV12-4|TRBJ2-1|NA|NA
CASSLEPRSYNEQFF
TGTGCCAGCAGTTTGGAGCCCCGCTCCTACAATGAGCAGTTCTTC
>TRBV28|TRBJ1-6|TRBD1|NA
CASRSRGTAPNSPLHF
TGTGCCAGCAGATCAAGAGGGACAGCGCCAAATTCACCCCTCCACTTT
>TRBV28|TRBJ2-7|TRBD1|few
CASRGTGGGYEQYF
TGTGCCAGCAGGGGGACAGGGGGCGGGTACGAGCAGTACTTC
>TRBV7-2|TRBJ1-1|NA|many
CASSLRQGLTEAFF
TGTGCCAGCAGCTTAAGGCAGGGGTTGACTGAAGCTTTCTTT
>TRBV30|TRBJ2-5|NA|few
CAWRTGMETQYF
TGTGCCTGGAGAACAGGGATGGAGACCCAGTACTTC
>TRBV30|TRBJ1-4|TRBD1|few
CAWTRTGGPEKLFF
TGTGCCTGGACGCGAACAGGGGGCCCGGAAAAACTGTTTTTT
>TRBV20-1|TRBJ2-2|TRBD2|NA
CSASSPIAGNTGELFF
TGCAGTGCTAGCAGCCCTATAGCGGGGAACACCGGGGAGCTGTTTTTT
>TRBV5-5|TRBJ2-2|NA|once
CASSRGFSAGELFF
TGTGCCAGCAGCAGGGGATTTTCTGCCGGGGAGCTGTTTTTT
>TRBV28|TRBJ2-2|NA|few
CASTRDTNYGELFF
TGTGCCAGCACCAGAGACACAAACTACGGGGAGCTGTTTTTT
>TRBV5-1|TRBJ2-1|NA|NA
CASSFPGHEQFF
TGCGCCAGCAGCTTTCCGGGACATGAGCAGTTCTTC
>TRBV20-1|TRBJ2-7|NA|NA
CSARAVLLYEQYF
TGCAGTGCTAGAGCAGTCTTACTATACGAGCAGTACTTC
>TRBV28|TRBJ2-2|NA|few
CASSSGTDSLGLFF
TGTGCCAGCAGTTCCGGGACGGATTCGTTGGGGCTGTTTTTT
>TRBV12-3/TRBV12-4|TRBJ2-7|TRBD1|NA
CASSRDRDIYEQYF
TGTGCCAGCAGCCGGGACAGGGACATTTACGAGCAGTACTTC
>TRBV7-2|TRBJ2-2|NA|few
CASSLQAGTPGELFF
TGTGCCAGCAGCTTGCAGGCTGGAACACCCGGGGAGCTGTTTTTT
>TRBV7-2|TRBJ2-3|NA|NA
CASSFSGFTDTQYF
TGTGCCAGCAGCTTTAGCGGTTTCACAGATACGCAGTATTTT
>TRBV18|TRBJ1-6|NA|many
CASSPDSSPLHF
TGTGCCAGCTCACCAGATTCATCACCCCTCCACTTT
>TRBV4-2|TRBJ2-7|TRBD2|NA
CVSSLRLAGGLDYEQYF
TGTGTCAGCAGCCTGAGACTAGCGGGAGGCCTCGACTACGAGCAGTACTTC
>TRBV3-1|TRBJ2-3|NA|few
CASSQERAGAGTDTQYF
TGTGCCAGCAGCCAAGAGCGAGCAGGGGCTGGGACAGATACGCAGTATTTT